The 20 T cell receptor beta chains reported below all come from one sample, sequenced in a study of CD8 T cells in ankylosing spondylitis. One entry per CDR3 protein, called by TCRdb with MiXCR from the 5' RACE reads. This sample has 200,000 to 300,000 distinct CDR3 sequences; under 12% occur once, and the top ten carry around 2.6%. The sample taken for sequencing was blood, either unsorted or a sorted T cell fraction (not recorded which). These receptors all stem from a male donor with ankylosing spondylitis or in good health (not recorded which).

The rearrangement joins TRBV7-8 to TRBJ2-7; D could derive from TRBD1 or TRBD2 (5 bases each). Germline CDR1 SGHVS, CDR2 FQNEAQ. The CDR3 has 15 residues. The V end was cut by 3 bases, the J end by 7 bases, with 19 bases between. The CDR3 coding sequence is TGTGCCAGCAGCTTGGCCGGGACCACGGGGTGGGAGCAGTACTTC. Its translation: CASSLAGTTGWEQYF.

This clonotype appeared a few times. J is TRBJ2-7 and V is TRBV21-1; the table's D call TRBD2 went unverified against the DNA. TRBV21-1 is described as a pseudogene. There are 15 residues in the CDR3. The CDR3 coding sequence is TGTGCCAGCAGCAAAGTGGGCAGCGGAGTTTACGAGCAGTACTTC. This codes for CASSKVGSGVYEQYF.

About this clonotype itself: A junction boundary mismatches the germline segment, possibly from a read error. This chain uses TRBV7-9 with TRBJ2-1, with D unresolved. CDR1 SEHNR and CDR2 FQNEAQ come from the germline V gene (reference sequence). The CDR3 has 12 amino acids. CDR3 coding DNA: TGTGCCAGCAGCCGAAGTGTAAATGCGCAGTTCTTC. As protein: CASSRSVNAQFF.

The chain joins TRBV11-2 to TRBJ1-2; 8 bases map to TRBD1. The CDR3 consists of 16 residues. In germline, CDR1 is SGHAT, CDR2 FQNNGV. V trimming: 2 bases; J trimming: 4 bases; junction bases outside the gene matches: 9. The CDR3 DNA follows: TGTGCCAGCAGCTTACTCATCAGGGGGCGCCCCTATGGCTACACCTTC. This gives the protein CASSLLIRGRPYGYTF.

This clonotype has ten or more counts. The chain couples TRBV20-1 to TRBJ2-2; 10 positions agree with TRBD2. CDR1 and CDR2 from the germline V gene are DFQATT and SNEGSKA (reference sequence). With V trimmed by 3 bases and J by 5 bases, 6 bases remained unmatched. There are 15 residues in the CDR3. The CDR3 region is CSASSPGLATGELFF. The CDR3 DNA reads TGCAGTGCTAGTTCTCCGGGACTAGCGACCGGGGAGCTGTTTTTT.

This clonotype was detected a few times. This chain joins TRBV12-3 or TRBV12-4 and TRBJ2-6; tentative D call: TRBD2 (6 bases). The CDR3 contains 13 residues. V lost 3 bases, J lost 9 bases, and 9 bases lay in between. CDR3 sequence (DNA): TGTGCCAGCAGTTTGGAGGGTGTCAACGTCCTGACTTTC. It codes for CASSLEGVNVLTF.

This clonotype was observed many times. CDR3 sequence: CASSSLLGYEETQYF. The CDR3 region has the DNA TGTGCCAGCAGTTCCCTCCTAGGGTACGAAGAGACCCAGTACTTC. The chain uses TRBV6-5 and TRBJ2-5, with D uncertain. Per germline, CDR1 MNHEY and CDR2 SVGAGI. V lost 4 bases, J lost 3 bases, and 15 bases lay in between. The CDR3 totals 15 residues.

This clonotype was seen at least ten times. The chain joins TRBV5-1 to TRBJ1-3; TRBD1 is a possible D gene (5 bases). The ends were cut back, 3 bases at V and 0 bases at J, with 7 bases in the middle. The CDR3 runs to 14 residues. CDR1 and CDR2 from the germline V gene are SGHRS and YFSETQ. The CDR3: CASSYDSSGNTIYF. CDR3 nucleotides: TGCGCCAGCAGCTATGACAGCTCTGGAAACACCATATATTTT.

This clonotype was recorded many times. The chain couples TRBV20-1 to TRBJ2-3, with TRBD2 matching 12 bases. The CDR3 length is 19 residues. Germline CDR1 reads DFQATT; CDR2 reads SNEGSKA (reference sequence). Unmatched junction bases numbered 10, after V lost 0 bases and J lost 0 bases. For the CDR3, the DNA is TGCAGTGCTAGAGATGATGGGAGGGGACTAGCGGGCAGCACAGATACGCAGTATTTT. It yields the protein CSARDDGRGLAGSTDTQYF.

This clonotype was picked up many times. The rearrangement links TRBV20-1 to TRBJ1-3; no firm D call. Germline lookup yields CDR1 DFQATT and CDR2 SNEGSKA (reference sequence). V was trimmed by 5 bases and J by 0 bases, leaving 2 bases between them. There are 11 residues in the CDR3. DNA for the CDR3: TGCAGTGCTTTCTCTGGAAACACCATATATTTT. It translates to CSAFSGNTIYF.

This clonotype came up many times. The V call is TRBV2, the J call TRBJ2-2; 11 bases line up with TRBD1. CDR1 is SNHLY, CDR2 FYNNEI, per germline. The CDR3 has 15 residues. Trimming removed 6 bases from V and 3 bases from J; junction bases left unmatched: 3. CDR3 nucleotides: TGTGCCAGCAGGCGGGACAGGGGGGACACCGGGGAGCTGTTTTTT. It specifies CASRRDRGDTGELFF.

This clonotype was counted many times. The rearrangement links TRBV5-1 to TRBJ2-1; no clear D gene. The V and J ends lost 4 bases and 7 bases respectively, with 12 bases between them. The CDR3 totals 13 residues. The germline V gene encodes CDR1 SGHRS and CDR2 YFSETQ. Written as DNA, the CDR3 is TGCGCCAGCAGCCACGGACCGCCAAATGAGCAGTTCTTC. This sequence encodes CASSHGPPNEQFF.

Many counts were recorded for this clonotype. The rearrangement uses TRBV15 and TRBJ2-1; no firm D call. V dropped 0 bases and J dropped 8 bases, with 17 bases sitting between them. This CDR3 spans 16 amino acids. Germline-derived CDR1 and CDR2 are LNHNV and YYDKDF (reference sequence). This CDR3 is CATSRDTTDVRDEQFF. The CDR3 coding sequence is TGTGCCACCAGCAGAGATACTACCGACGTCCGGGATGAGCAGTTCTTC.

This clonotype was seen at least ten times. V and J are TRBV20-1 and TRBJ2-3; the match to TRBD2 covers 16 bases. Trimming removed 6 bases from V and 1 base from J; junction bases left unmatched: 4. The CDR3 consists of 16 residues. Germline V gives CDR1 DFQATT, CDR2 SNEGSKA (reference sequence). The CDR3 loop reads CSAPGLAGGRTDTQYF. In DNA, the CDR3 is TGCAGTGCCCCGGGACTAGCGGGGGGGCGCACAGATACGCAGTATTTT.

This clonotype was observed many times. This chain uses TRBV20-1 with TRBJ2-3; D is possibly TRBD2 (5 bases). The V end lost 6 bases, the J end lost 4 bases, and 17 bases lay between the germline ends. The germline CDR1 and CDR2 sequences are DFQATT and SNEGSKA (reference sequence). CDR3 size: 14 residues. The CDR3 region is CSAHKEQRPDTQYF. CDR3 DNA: TGCAGTGCCCACAAGGAACAGCGGCCAGATACGCAGTATTTT.

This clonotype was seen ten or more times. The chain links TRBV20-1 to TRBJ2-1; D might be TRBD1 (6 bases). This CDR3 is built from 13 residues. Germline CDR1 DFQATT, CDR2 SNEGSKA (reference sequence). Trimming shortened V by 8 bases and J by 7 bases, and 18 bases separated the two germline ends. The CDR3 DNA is TGCAGTAGACAGGTCTTGGGATTGAATGAGCAGTTCTTC. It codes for CSRQVLGLNEQFF.

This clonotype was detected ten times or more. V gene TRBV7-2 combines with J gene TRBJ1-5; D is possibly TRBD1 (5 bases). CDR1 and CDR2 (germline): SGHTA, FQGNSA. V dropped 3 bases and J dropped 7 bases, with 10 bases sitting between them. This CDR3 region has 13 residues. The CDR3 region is CASSLTVSQPQHF. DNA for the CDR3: TGTGCCAGCAGCTTGACAGTCTCCCAGCCCCAGCATTTT.

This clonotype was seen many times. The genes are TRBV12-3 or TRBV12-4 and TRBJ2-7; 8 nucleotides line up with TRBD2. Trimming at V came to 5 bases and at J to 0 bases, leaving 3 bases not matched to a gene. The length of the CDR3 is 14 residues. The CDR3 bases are TGTGCCAGCAGTCAAGCGGGAGTCTCCTACGAGCAGTACTTC. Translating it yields CASSQAGVSYEQYF.

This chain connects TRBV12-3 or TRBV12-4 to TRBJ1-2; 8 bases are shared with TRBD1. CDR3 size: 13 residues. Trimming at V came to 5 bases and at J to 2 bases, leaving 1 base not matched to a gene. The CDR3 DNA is TGTGCCAGCAGTCGGGACAGGAACTATGGCTACACCTTC. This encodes CASSRDRNYGYTF.

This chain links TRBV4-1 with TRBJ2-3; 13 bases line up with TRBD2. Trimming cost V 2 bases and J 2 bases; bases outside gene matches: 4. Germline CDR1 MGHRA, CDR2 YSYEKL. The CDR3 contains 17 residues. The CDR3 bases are TGCGCCAGCAGCCAAAGGACTAGCGGGGGTTACACAGATACGCAGTATTTT. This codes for CASSQRTSGGYTDTQYF.